The clone carrying this TCR beta chain was seen more than once but under ten times. This sample is drawn from a study of blood T cells in healthy people across ages. Through a sample-barcoded 5' primer and a J-beta primer mix, a second PCR was run for about 6 to 11 cycles. TCRdb redid the calling of the 5' RACE reads with MiXCR, one entry per CDR3 protein. The sample includes some 890,000 distinct CDR3 sequences, just under 30% seen only once; the top ten take around 9.6%. V dropped 2 bases and J dropped 6 bases, with 16 bases sitting between them. The CDR3 runs to 16 residues. CDR1 and CDR2 (germline): MDHEN, SYDVKM. This same sample was also part of a study on T cells of mothers and their children.

The sequenced sample was blood. The TCR was taken from a woman between 40 and 55 years old in good health. The V gene is TRBV28, the J gene TRBJ1-4; D unresolved. The CDR3 spells CASSLGAGSGDEKLFF. CDR3 sequence (DNA): TGTGCCAGCAGTTTAGGAGCGGGAAGCGGGGATGAAAAACTGTTTTTT.